This T cell receptor beta chain was identified in a study of cytomegalovirus exposure and HLA in healthy donors. Vbeta (60) and Jbeta (13) primers were used in the PCR. TCRdb's copy holds only in-frame clones and misses some; the assay was immunoSEQ multiplex PCR. The data contain about 83,000 clones, 81% of them singletons. This clone appeared once. The CDR3 is made up of 15 amino acids. V was clipped by 0 bases and J by 7 bases, with 15 bases between them. The germline gives CDR1 MNHEY, CDR2 SVGAGI. The J gene is TRBJ1-2, the V gene TRBV6-5; D is undetermined. Material: PBMCs. The TCR comes from a woman aged 30 to 39 in good health and CMV-seronegative. CDR3 region: CASSYSLAQAGGYTF. As DNA, the CDR3 is TGTGCCAGCAGTTACTCTCTTGCGCAGGCGGGTGGCTACACCTTC.